The present T cell receptor (beta chain) was sequenced within a study of cytomegalovirus exposure and HLA in healthy donors. Overall study: Across more than 350 genotyped donors, 81% landed in the Caucasian-associated ancestry cluster.

The CDR3 totals 16 residues. Germline V gene data show CDR1 as SSHAT and CDR2 as FNYEAQ (reference sequence). Trimming removed 5 bases from V and 7 bases from J; junction bases left unmatched: 14. Regarding the study as a whole: CMV serostatus was the sole immune exposure data available.

It was with 60 Vbeta and 13 Jbeta primers that the PCR ran. The repertoire was sequenced with immunoSEQ multiplex PCR; TCRdb's copy has only in-frame clones and lacks some. The table shows about 260,000 clones, with about 66% occurring only once. About this clone: Antigen: not known.

Donors were ostensibly healthy at sampling, although undocumented immune exposures were probable. The clonotype was recovered from a female donor in good health and CMV-seronegative. The specimen sequenced was PBMCs. The V gene is TRBV7-7, the J gene TRBJ2-3; 8 nucleotides agree with TRBD2. The CDR3 nucleotides read TGTGCCAGCAGCACCGAGCGGGAGAGCGGAACGAATACGCAGTATTTT. It specifies CASSTERESGTNTQYF.